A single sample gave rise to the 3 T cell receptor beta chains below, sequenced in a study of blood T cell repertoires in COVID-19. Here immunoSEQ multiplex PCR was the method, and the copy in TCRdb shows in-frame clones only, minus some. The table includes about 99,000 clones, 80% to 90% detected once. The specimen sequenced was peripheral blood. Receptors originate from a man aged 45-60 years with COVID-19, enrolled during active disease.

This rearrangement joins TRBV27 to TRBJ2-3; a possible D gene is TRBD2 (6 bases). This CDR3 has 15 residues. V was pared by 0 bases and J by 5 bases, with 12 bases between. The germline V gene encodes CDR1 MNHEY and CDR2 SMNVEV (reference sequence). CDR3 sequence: CASSLSWGVGDTQYF. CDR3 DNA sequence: TGTGCCAGCAGTTTATCGTGGGGGGTTGGAGATACGCAGTATTTT.

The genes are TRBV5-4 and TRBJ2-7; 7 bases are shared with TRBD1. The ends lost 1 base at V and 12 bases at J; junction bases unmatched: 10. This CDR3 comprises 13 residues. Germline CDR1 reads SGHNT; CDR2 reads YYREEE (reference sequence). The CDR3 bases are TGTGCCAGCAGCTTGCCCCCCGTACAGGGGTGGTACTTC. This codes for CASSLPPVQGWYF.

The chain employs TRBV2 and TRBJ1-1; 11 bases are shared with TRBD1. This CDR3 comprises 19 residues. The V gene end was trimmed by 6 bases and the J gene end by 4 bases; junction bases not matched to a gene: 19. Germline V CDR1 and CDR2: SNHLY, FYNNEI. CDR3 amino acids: CASRDLGQGEVAKSTEAFF. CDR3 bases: TGTGCCAGCAGAGATTTGGGACAGGGGGAGGTGGCGAAATCCACTGAAGCTTTCTTT. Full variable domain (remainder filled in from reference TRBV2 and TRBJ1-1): EPEVTQTPSHQVTQMGQEVILRCVPISNHLYFYWYRQILGQKVEFLVSFYNNEISEKSEIFDDQFSVERPDGSNFTLKIRSTKLEDSAMYFCASRDLGQGEVAKSTEAFFGQGTRLTVV.